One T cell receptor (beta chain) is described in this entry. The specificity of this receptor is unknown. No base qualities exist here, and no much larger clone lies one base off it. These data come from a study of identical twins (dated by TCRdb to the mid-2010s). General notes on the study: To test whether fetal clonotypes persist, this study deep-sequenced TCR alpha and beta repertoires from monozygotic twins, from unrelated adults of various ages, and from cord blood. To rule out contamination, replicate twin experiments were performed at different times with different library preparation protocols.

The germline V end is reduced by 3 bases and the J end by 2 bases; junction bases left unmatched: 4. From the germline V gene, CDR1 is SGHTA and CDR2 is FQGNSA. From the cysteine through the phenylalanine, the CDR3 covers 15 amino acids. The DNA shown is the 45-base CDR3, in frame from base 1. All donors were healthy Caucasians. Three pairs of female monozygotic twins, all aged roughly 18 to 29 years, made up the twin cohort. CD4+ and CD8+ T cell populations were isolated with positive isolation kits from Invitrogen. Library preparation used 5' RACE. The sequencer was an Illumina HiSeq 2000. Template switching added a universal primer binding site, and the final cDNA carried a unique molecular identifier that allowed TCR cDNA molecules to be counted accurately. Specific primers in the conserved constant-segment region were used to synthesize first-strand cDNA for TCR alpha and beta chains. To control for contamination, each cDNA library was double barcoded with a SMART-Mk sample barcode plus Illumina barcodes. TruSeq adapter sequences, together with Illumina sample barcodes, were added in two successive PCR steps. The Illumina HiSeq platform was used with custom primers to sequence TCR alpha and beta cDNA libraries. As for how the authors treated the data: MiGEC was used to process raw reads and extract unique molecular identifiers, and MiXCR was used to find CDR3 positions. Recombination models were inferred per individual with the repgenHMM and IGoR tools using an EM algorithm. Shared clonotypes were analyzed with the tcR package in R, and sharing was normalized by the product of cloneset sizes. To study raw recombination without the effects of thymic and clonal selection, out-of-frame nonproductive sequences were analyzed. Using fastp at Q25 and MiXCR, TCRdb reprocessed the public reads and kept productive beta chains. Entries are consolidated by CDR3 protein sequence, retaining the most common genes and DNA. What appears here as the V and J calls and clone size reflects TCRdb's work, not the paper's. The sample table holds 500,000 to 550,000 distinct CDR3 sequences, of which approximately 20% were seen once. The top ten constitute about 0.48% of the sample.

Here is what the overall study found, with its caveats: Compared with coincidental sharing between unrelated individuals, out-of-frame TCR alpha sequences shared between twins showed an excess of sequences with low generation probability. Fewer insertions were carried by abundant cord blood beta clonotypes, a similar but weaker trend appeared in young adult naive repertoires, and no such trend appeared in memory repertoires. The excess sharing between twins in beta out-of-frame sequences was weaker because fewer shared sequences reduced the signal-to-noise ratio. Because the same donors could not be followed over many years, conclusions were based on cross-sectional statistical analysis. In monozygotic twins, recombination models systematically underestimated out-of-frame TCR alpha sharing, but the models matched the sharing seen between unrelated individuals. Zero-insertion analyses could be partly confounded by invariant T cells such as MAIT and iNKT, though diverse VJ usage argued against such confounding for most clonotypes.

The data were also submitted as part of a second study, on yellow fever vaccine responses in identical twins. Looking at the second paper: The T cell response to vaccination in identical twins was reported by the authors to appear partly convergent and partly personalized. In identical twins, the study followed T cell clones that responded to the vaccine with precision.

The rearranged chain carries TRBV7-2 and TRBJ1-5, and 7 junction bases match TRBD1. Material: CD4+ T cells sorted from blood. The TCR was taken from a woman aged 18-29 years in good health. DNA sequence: TGTGCCAGCAGCTTTCAGGGGGGGGGCAATCAGCCCCAGCATTTT. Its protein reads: CASSFQGGGNQPQHF. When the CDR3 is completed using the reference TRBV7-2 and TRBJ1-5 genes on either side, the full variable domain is GAGVSQSPSNKVTEKGKDVELRCDPISGHTALYWYRQSLGQGLEFLIYFQGNSAPDKSGLPSDRFSAERTGGSVSTLTIQRTQQEDSAVYLCASSFQGGGNQPQHFGDGTRLSIL.